The 10 T cell receptor beta chains presented below share a single source sample, sequenced in a study of regulatory T cells in long-lasting Graves disease. Time point described: newly diagnosed GD, antithyroid drugs for less than 3 months. PBMCs provided the RNA from which the TCR library was made. Construction of the TCR beta libraries employed iRepertoire HTBI primers in conjunction with Arm-PCR of CDR3 regions. TCRdb used MiXCR to reprocess the multiplex PCR reads, holding one entry per CDR3 protein. Of around 400,000 distinct CDR3 sequences listed, about 14% were seen once; the top ten hold about a fifth. The specimen was peripheral blood mononuclear cells (PBMCs), collected at new diagnosis, from a patient treated with antithyroid drugs. These receptors were collected from a female donor with Graves disease.

This clonotype showed up just a few times. The V call is TRBV4-1, the J call TRBJ1-2; perhaps TRBD1 as D (5 bases). This CDR3 is built from 17 residues. Between the trimmed V and J ends, which lost 6 bases and 1 base, there was a span of 21 bases. CDR1 and CDR2 (germline): MGHRA, YSYEKL. The CDR3 sequence: CASSHLVDSGDNYGYTF. The CDR3 DNA reads as TGCGCCAGCAGTCACCTTGTAGACAGCGGGGATAACTATGGCTACACCTTC.

This sequence joins TRBV18 and TRBJ2-1, with 11 positions matching TRBD2. The CDR3 has 15 residues. Germline V gene sequence: CDR1 KGHSH, CDR2 LQKENI. The J segment lost 9 bases and the V segment lost 2 bases, leaving 6 bases of the junction unmatched. CDR3 bases: TGTGCCAGCTCACCAGCCGGGACTAGCGGAGGTGAGCAGTTCTTC. It specifies CASSPAGTSGGEQFF.

This clonotype was observed once. With a much larger clone just one base away, this may be a read error. The gene calls are TRBV7-9 and TRBJ2-7; 11 nucleotides align to TRBD1. The CDR3 totals 16 residues. Germline V gives CDR1 SEHNR, CDR2 FQNEAQ (reference sequence). The J segment lost 7 bases and the V segment lost 5 bases, leaving 13 bases of the junction unmatched. The CDR3 DNA sequence: TGTGCCAGCAGCCACCCTCCGGGACAGGGGGAGAATGAGCAGTACTTC. This encodes CASSHPPGQGENEQYF.

The chain is built from TRBV7-2 and TRBJ2-3, with TRBD2 matching 12 bases. The CDR3 extends over 21 amino acids. CDR1 is SGHTA and CDR2 is FQGNSA in the germline V gene. With V trimmed by 5 bases and J by 2 bases, 20 bases remained unmatched. In nucleotides, the CDR3 is TGTGCCAGCAGCCCCCAAAGAGTGACTAGCGGGGGCAAATTCCCCACAGATACGCAGTATTTT. Translation gives CASSPQRVTSGGKFPTDTQYF.

This clonotype was seen repeatedly, ten times or more. The V gene is TRBV20-1, the J gene TRBJ1-1, with a weak D call TRBD1 (6 bases). Germline V gives CDR1 DFQATT, CDR2 SNEGSKA (reference sequence). This CDR3 comprises 15 residues. Between the trimmed V and J ends, which lost 1 base and 4 bases, there was a span of 16 bases. CDR3 in amino acids: CSARASRGAGTEAFF. The CDR3 region has the DNA TGCAGTGCTAGAGCCTCCCGGGGGGCGGGCACTGAAGCTTTCTTT.

This clonotype was detected many times. The chain combines TRBV20-1 with TRBJ1-5, with D perhaps matching TRBD1 (5 bases). V shed 5 bases and J shed 0 bases, with 11 bases lying between them. Germline CDR1 DFQATT, CDR2 SNEGSKA (reference sequence). The CDR3 is made up of 14 amino acids. The CDR3 nucleotides are TGCAGTGCTCGACAGATACATAGCAATCAGCCCCAGCATTTT. Protein product: CSARQIHSNQPQHF.

The table lists this clonotype with many counts. The rearrangement links TRBV2 to TRBJ1-5; D unresolved. The V and J ends lost 7 bases and 5 bases respectively, with 15 bases between them. The CDR3 sequence is 14 residues long. The germline V gene has CDR1 SNHLY and CDR2 FYNNEI. Written as DNA, the CDR3 is TGTGCCAGCACTCCGGACGGAGTTTATCAGCCCCAGCATTTT. It encodes CASTPDGVYQPQHF.

This clonotype was picked up many times. This chain connects TRBV12-3 or TRBV12-4 to TRBJ1-1; D is perhaps TRBD1 (5 bases). V lost 5 bases, J lost 1 base, and 20 bases lay in between. This CDR3 is built from 17 residues. The CDR3 reads CASSGYRWGNRNTEAFF. Here the CDR3 DNA reads TGTGCCAGCAGTGGATATAGGTGGGGGAATCGGAACACTGAAGCTTTCTTT.

This clonotype was seen a few times. The V gene is TRBV27, the J gene TRBJ1-2; no definite D call. The germline V gene encodes CDR1 MNHEY and CDR2 SMNVEV (reference sequence). The CDR3 length is 13 residues. V was trimmed by 3 bases and J by 4 bases, leaving 9 bases between them. CDR3 sequence (DNA): TGTGCCAGCAGTTTGGGCAGATTCTATGGCTACACCTTC. Amino acids: CASSLGRFYGYTF.

Only a few counts were recorded for this clonotype. The V and J genes are TRBV20-1 and TRBJ2-2; TRBD2 matches at 9 bases. CDR3 length equals 16 residues. Germline-derived CDR1 and CDR2 are DFQATT and SNEGSKA (reference sequence). J was trimmed by 1 base and V by 6 bases; bases with no gene match: 9. Written as DNA, the CDR3 is TGCAGTGCCCATGGTCCTAGCGGGGTGAACACCGGGGAGCTGTTTTTT. Its translation: CSAHGPSGVNTGELFF.